These 18 T cell receptor beta chains share one sample of origin, sequenced in a study of beta chain features in type 1 diabetes. The entirety of the isolated RNA underwent reverse transcription, so expressed TCRB transcripts were sequenced. TCRdb's table, derived via immunoSEQ multiplex PCR, lists solely in-frame clones and lacks some. The sample carries 15,000 to 18,000 clones, around 43% recorded once. The sequenced material came from stem cell memory CD4+ T cells from blood. The receptors were gathered from a woman aged 35 to 49 in good health.

V usage is TRBV5-4 and J usage is TRBJ2-1; 9 bases line up with TRBD1. V shed 4 bases, J shed 6 bases, and the junction held 5 bases outside the gene matches. Germline V gene data show CDR1 as SGHNT and CDR2 as YYREEE (reference sequence). The CDR3 has 14 amino acids. CDR3 sequence reads: CASSADRGGNEQFF. CDR3 coding DNA: TGTGCCAGCAGCGCGGACAGGGGAGGCAATGAGCAGTTCTTC.

This chain links TRBV7-2 with TRBJ1-2, with 12 bases lining up with TRBD1. This CDR3 has 18 residues. The V and J ends lost 3 bases and 4 bases, in that order; junction bases with no gene match: 12. The V gene's germline CDR1 is SGHTA and CDR2 FQGNSA. The CDR3 DNA reads as TGTGCCAGCAGCTTCGCCGGGACAGGGGGCGCAATGAGCTATGGCTACACCTTC. This translates into CASSFAGTGGAMSYGYTF.

This clone was detected only a few times. This chain links TRBV19 with TRBJ2-1; D is possibly TRBD2 (5 bases). Germline-derived CDR1 and CDR2 are LNHDA and SQIVND (reference sequence). V lost 3 bases and J lost 8, with 17 bases in between. This CDR3 comprises 15 residues. The CDR3 loop reads CASSISLSGSYEQFF. CDR3 sequence (DNA): TGTGCCAGTAGTATTAGCTTGTCGGGGAGCTATGAGCAGTTCTTC.

V is TRBV19 and J is TRBJ2-7; TRBD2 matches 7 bases. The CDR3 length is 13 residues. Germline V gene data show CDR1 as LNHDA and CDR2 as SQIVND (reference sequence). The trim removed 5 bases at V and 4 bases at J, leaving 5 bases unmatched. The CDR3 spells CASSSRTSYEQYF. CDR3 DNA: TGTGCCAGTAGTTCACGGACTAGTTACGAGCAGTACTTC.

The chain uses TRBV6-1 and TRBJ2-5, with 11 nucleotides matching TRBD1. J was trimmed by 5 bases and V by 6 bases; bases with no gene match: 5. The CDR3 is 14 residues long. Germline-derived CDR1 and CDR2 are MNHNS and SASEGT. CDR3 coding DNA: TGTGCCAGCAGACCGGACAGGGGGCAGGAGACCCAGTACTTC. Encoded protein: CASRPDRGQETQYF.

The chain links TRBV29-1 to TRBJ2-2; 13 bases are a match to TRBD2. CDR3 length: 16 amino acids. V dropped 7 bases and J dropped 0; count of bases not matched to a gene: 5. Germline CDR1 and CDR2: SQVTM and ANQGSEA. CDR3 bases: TGCAGCGGAGGACTAGCGGGGGACTCGAACACCGGGGAGCTGTTTTTT. Its protein product is CSGGLAGDSNTGELFF.

CDR3 protein: CASSGNSGGDNEQFF. The CDR3 coding sequence is TGTGCCAGCAGTGGGAATAGCGGGGGGGACAATGAGCAGTTCTTC. This chain connects TRBV2 to TRBJ2-1, with 11 bases identical to TRBD2. V shed 4 bases and J 5 bases; nucleotides not matched to a gene: 4. The CDR3 sequence is 15 residues long. CDR1 and CDR2 from the germline V gene are SNHLY and FYNNEI.

This clone was seen more than once but under ten times. The J gene is TRBJ2-2, the V gene TRBV5-1, with TRBD2 matching over 7 bases. Germline V CDR1 and CDR2: SGHRS, YFSETQ. After removal of 4 bases from V and 6 bases from J, the junction contained 9 bases not matched to a gene. This CDR3 is 15 amino acids long. CDR3 sequence reads: CASSPGTISAGELFF. In nucleotides, the CDR3 is TGCGCCAGCAGCCCAGGGACTATCTCAGCCGGGGAGCTGTTTTTT.

The V and J genes are TRBV6-6 and TRBJ2-7; unclear D gene. This CDR3 spans 14 amino acids. V dropped 6 bases and J dropped 6 bases, with 18 bases sitting between them. Germline V gives CDR1 MNHNY, CDR2 SVGAGI (reference sequence). CDR3 nucleotide sequence: TGTGCCAGCAGCCAAAGCAGAAGTCGCGGCGAGCAGTACTTC. This translates into CASSQSRSRGEQYF.

This clone came up a few times. The chain has TRBV7-8 and TRBJ1-6; no clear D. The V end was cut by 1 base, the J end by 4 bases, with 8 bases between. The germline CDR1 and CDR2 sequences are SGHVS and FQNEAQ. There are 15 residues in the CDR3. DNA for the CDR3: TGTGCCAGCAGCTTAGACAGATTGTATAATTCACCCCTCCACTTT. Residues: CASSLDRLYNSPLHF.

The V and J genes are TRBV19 and TRBJ2-1; the D is unclear. CDR1 is LNHDA and CDR2 is SQIVND in the germline V gene (reference sequence). V lost 3 bases and J 6 bases, leaving 12 bases between the germline ends. The CDR3 runs to 14 residues. CDR3 coding DNA: TGTGCCAGTAGTATCGAGACTGGTACCAATGAGCAGTTCTTC. The encoded protein is CASSIETGTNEQFF.

This clone was counted between two and nine times. This chain connects TRBV4-2 to TRBJ1-1; TRBD1 agrees at 8 bases. V lost 5 bases and J lost 2; bases outside the gene matches: 10. Per the germline V gene, CDR1 is LGHNA and CDR2 is YNFKEQ. This CDR3 comprises 16 residues. The CDR3 region is CASSLGTGFLNTEAFF. The CDR3 DNA follows: TGTGCCAGCAGCTTGGGGACAGGATTCCTTAACACTGAAGCTTTCTTT.

This clone was detected a few times. The rearrangement joins TRBV10-3 to TRBJ2-5; tentatively, D is TRBD1 (5 bases). Trimming took 3 bases from V and 3 from J, leaving 5 bases between them. Germline V gene data show CDR1 as ENHRY and CDR2 as SYGVKD. CDR3 length equals 12 residues. The CDR3 DNA follows: TGTGCCATCAGTGACAGGGAAGAGACCCAGTACTTC. Amino acid sequence: CAISDREETQYF.

In its sample, this clone is medium-sized (0.01 to 0.1%). The rearrangement uses TRBV13 and TRBJ2-7; a possible D gene is TRBD2 (5 bases). V gave up 5 bases and J gave up 2 bases, with 16 bases separating them. Germline CDR1 reads PRHDT; CDR2 reads FYEKMQ (reference sequence). CDR3 length equals 15 residues. CDR3 in DNA: TGTGCCAGCAGCCCGTCGACGGGGTCTCCCTACGAGCAGTACTTC. Translated, it gives CASSPSTGSPYEQYF.

The V call is TRBV20-1, the J call TRBJ1-2; D is possibly TRBD1 (6 bases). The length of the CDR3 is 11 residues. CDR1 is DFQATT, CDR2 SNEGSKA, per germline (reference sequence). Trimming shortened V by 5 bases and J by 11 bases, and 15 bases separated the two germline ends. For the CDR3, the DNA is TGCAGTGCTGGTACAGGGTGGGGTTACACCTTC. It yields the protein CSAGTGWGYTF.

V and J are TRBV20-1 and TRBJ2-7; maybe TRBD1 (5 bases). Germline V gene lookup returns CDR1 DFQATT and CDR2 SNEGSKA (reference sequence). V lost 7 bases, J lost 7 bases, and 14 bases lay in between. The CDR3 spans 11 residues. Here the CDR3 DNA reads TGCAGTGTCTGGTCCCCAGGGGAGCAGTACTTC. It codes for CSVWSPGEQYF.

CDR3 region: CASSLGRLASDTQYF. The DNA for the CDR3 is TGTGCCAGCAGCTTGGGTCGCCTAGCTTCGGATACGCAGTATTTT. The chain couples TRBV5-6 to TRBJ2-3, with a weak D call TRBD2 (5 bases). Germline V gene lookup returns CDR1 SGHDT and CDR2 YYEEEE. Trimming cost V 0 bases and J 6 bases, with 14 bases left between them. The CDR3 contains 15 residues.

The chain recombines TRBV7-9 with TRBJ1-2; 10 bases fit TRBD1. CDR1 is SEHNR and CDR2 is FQNEAQ in the germline V gene (reference sequence). This CDR3 region has 16 residues. V lost 4 bases, J lost 3 bases, and 8 bases stayed unmatched. CDR3 coding DNA: TGTGCCAGCAGCTGGTCCGGAGGACAGGGGGACTATGGCTACACCTTC. It translates to CASSWSGGQGDYGYTF.